A selection of T cell receptor beta chains follows, all from one sample in a study of shared clonotypes between healthy human individuals. The method was immunoSEQ multiplex PCR; TCRdb's version includes in-frame clones alone and lacks a portion of them. Of about 380,000 clones in the sample, 90% to 98% were seen once. The sample taken for sequencing was memory CD8+ T cells sorted from blood. The receptors were sampled from a man younger than 40 in good health. The CDR3 runs from the conserved cysteine through the conserved F or W. Fields, in order: D gene, clone size, J gene, V gene, CDR3 DNA, CDR3 protein. D genes are given only for firm matches. Clone size appears in some rows only: once, few, many, or a class for an expanded clone.

d_call: TRBD1
clone_size: .
j_call: TRBJ1-2
v_call: TRBV5-6
cdr3_nt: TGTGCCAGCAGGTCTGACGGGACAGGCTATGGCTACACCTTC
cdr3_aa: CASRSDGTGYGYTF

d_call: TRBD2
clone_size: .
j_call: TRBJ2-3
v_call: TRBV28
cdr3_nt: TGTGCCAGCGACGAGACTAGCGGCGGTACGCAGTATTTT
cdr3_aa: CASDETSGGTQYF

d_call: .
clone_size: .
j_call: TRBJ2-7
v_call: TRBV5-4
cdr3_nt: TGTGCCAGCAGCACCTCACAGGGAAGGACCTACGAGCAGTACTTC
cdr3_aa: CASSTSQGRTYEQYF

d_call: .
clone_size: few
j_call: TRBJ1-1
v_call: TRBV18
cdr3_nt: TGTGCCAGCTCATCCGGAGAGGGCACTGAAGCTTTCTTT
cdr3_aa: CASSSGEGTEAFF

d_call: .
clone_size: .
j_call: TRBJ2-2
v_call: TRBV7-2
cdr3_nt: TGTGCCAGCAGCTTAGTCAGGTCGAACACCGGGGAGCTGTTTTTT
cdr3_aa: CASSLVRSNTGELFF

d_call: .
clone_size: .
j_call: TRBJ2-5
v_call: TRBV30
cdr3_nt: TGTGCCTGGAGTGTGAATCTAGCGTCCCAAGAGACCCAGTACTTC
cdr3_aa: CAWSVNLASQETQYF

d_call: .
clone_size: .
j_call: TRBJ1-5
v_call: TRBV10-3
cdr3_nt: TGTGCCATCAGTGCCGGGACGCAAAATCAGCCCCAGCATTTT
cdr3_aa: CAISAGTQNQPQHF

d_call: .
clone_size: few
j_call: TRBJ1-2
v_call: TRBV9
cdr3_nt: TGTGCCAGCAGCGCCCCAAATAGCTTGGGCTACACCTTC
cdr3_aa: CASSAPNSLGYTF

d_call: TRBD1
clone_size: .
j_call: TRBJ1-1
v_call: TRBV12-5
cdr3_nt: TGTGCTAGTGGGGACAGGGCGACTGAAGCTTTCTTT
cdr3_aa: CASGDRATEAFF

d_call: .
clone_size: .
j_call: TRBJ2-7
v_call: TRBV7-2
cdr3_nt: TGTGCCAGCAGCTTTGCGGTCAACTACGAGCAGTACTTC
cdr3_aa: CASSFAVNYEQYF

d_call: TRBD1
clone_size: .
j_call: TRBJ1-2
v_call: TRBV2
cdr3_nt: TGTGCCAGCAGCCTAAGACAGGGGCAAGTCTATGGCTACACCTTC
cdr3_aa: CASSLRQGQVYGYTF

d_call: .
clone_size: .
j_call: TRBJ2-1
v_call: TRBV4-1
cdr3_nt: TGCGCCAGCAGCCGGGCGACCAACTACAATGAGCAGTTCTTC
cdr3_aa: CASSRATNYNEQFF

d_call: TRBD2
clone_size: .
j_call: TRBJ2-7
v_call: TRBV6-4
cdr3_nt: TGTGCCAGCAGTGACCAGACTCCTAGCGGGAGTCGTTACGAGCAGTACTTC
cdr3_aa: CASSDQTPSGSRYEQYF

d_call: .
clone_size: .
j_call: TRBJ2-1
v_call: TRBV28
cdr3_nt: TGTGCCAGCAGTTTATCAGCCTACAATGAGCAGTTCTTC
cdr3_aa: CASSLSAYNEQFF

d_call: TRBD1
clone_size: .
j_call: TRBJ2-3
v_call: TRBV28
cdr3_nt: TGTGCCAGCAGGACAGGGAATAGAGATACGCAGTATTTT
cdr3_aa: CASRTGNRDTQYF

d_call: .
clone_size: .
j_call: TRBJ2-3
v_call: TRBV5-1
cdr3_nt: TGCGCCAGCAGTTCCCAGCGGGCGAGCACAGATACGCAGTATTTT
cdr3_aa: CASSSQRASTDTQYF

d_call: .
clone_size: .
j_call: TRBJ1-2
v_call: TRBV6-1
cdr3_nt: TGTGCCAGCAGTGAAAGCCTAAGGGTTTCAGTGGGCTACACCTTC
cdr3_aa: CASSESLRVSVGYTF

d_call: .
clone_size: .
j_call: TRBJ2-7
v_call: TRBV7-9
cdr3_nt: TGTGCCAGCAGCGCAAGGTTCTACGAGCAGTACTTC
cdr3_aa: CASSARFYEQYF

d_call: .
clone_size: .
j_call: TRBJ2-2
v_call: TRBV19
cdr3_nt: TGTGCCAGTAGTATAATCCCCACTGGGGCCGGGGAGCTGTTTTTT
cdr3_aa: CASSIIPTGAGELFF

d_call: .
clone_size: .
j_call: TRBJ2-7
v_call: TRBV5-1
cdr3_nt: TGCGCCAGCAGCTTGGGAGGGTACGAGCAGTACTTC
cdr3_aa: CASSLGGYEQYF

d_call: .
clone_size: .
j_call: TRBJ1-2
v_call: TRBV7-3
cdr3_nt: TGTGCCAGCAGCCCCGAAGGGAGGAGTGGCTACACCTTC
cdr3_aa: CASSPEGRSGYTF

d_call: .
clone_size: .
j_call: TRBJ2-7
v_call: TRBV7-2
cdr3_nt: TGTGCCAGCAGCTCCCCTAGCTCCTACGAGCAGTACTTC
cdr3_aa: CASSSPSSYEQYF

d_call: .
clone_size: .
j_call: TRBJ1-2
v_call: TRBV5-1
cdr3_nt: TGCGCCAGCAGCTTGGGATCAGGGGTCTCGGTTCTCTATGGCTACACCTTC
cdr3_aa: CASSLGSGVSVLYGYTF

d_call: TRBD2
clone_size: .
j_call: TRBJ2-7
v_call: TRBV10-2
cdr3_nt: TGCGCCAGCAGTCCTAGCGGGAAGTCCTACGAGCAGTACTTC
cdr3_aa: CASSPSGKSYEQYF

d_call: TRBD1
clone_size: .
j_call: TRBJ2-7
v_call: TRBV5-4
cdr3_nt: TGTGCCAGCAGCCAGCGGACAGGCCAGAACTACGAGCAGTACTTC
cdr3_aa: CASSQRTGQNYEQYF

d_call: .
clone_size: .
j_call: TRBJ2-1
v_call: TRBV5-6
cdr3_nt: TGTGCCAGCAGCTTGGGTGGGAGACGACCCTCCTACAATGAGCAGTTCTTC
cdr3_aa: CASSLGGRRPSYNEQFF

d_call: TRBD2
clone_size: .
j_call: TRBJ2-1
v_call: TRBV6-4
cdr3_nt: TGTGCCAGCAGGAAACCTCTAGCGGGAGGGAAATACTATGAGCAGTTCTTC
cdr3_aa: CASRKPLAGGKYYEQFF

d_call: .
clone_size: once
j_call: TRBJ2-2
v_call: TRBV30
cdr3_nt: TGTGCCTGGAGTGTGAGGGGAACCGGGGAGCTGTTTTTT
cdr3_aa: CAWSVRGTGELFF

d_call: TRBD2
clone_size: .
j_call: TRBJ2-7
v_call: TRBV6-1
cdr3_nt: TGTGCCAGCAGTGAACGGACTAGCGGTCCCTACGAGCAGTACTTC
cdr3_aa: CASSERTSGPYEQYF

d_call: .
clone_size: .
j_call: TRBJ2-7
v_call: TRBV6-1
cdr3_nt: TGTGCCAGCAGAAACCTTCAGGGGACTCTCTACGAGCAGTACTTC
cdr3_aa: CASRNLQGTLYEQYF

d_call: .
clone_size: .
j_call: TRBJ2-7
v_call: TRBV5-6
cdr3_nt: TGTGCCAGCAGCTCCGGGTACGAGCAGTACTTC
cdr3_aa: CASSSGYEQYF

d_call: .
clone_size: .
j_call: TRBJ1-2
v_call: TRBV20-1
cdr3_nt: TGCAGTGCTGGACAGTTCTATGGCTACACCTTC
cdr3_aa: CSAGQFYGYTF

d_call: TRBD1
clone_size: .
j_call: TRBJ1-2
v_call: TRBV9
cdr3_nt: TGTGCCAGCAGCGTAGATCCGGGGACAGGAGCCCACTATGGCTACACCTTC
cdr3_aa: CASSVDPGTGAHYGYTF

d_call: TRBD2
clone_size: .
j_call: TRBJ2-7
v_call: TRBV2
cdr3_nt: TGTGCCAGCACCCTTAGCGGGAGAGGTCGCGAGCAGTACTTC
cdr3_aa: CASTLSGRGREQYF

d_call: .
clone_size: .
j_call: TRBJ2-7
v_call: TRBV7-9
cdr3_nt: TGTGCCAGCAGCTTATCAGGGGACTACGAGCAGTACTTC
cdr3_aa: CASSLSGDYEQYF

d_call: TRBD2
clone_size: .
j_call: TRBJ2-1
v_call: TRBV28
cdr3_nt: TGTGCCAGCAGTTTAGGGCTAGCGGGAGGTGAGCAGTTCTTC
cdr3_aa: CASSLGLAGGEQFF

d_call: .
clone_size: .
j_call: TRBJ2-7
v_call: TRBV19
cdr3_nt: TGTGCCAGTAGCCCGGGGCTAGCCTACAACGAGCAGTACTTC
cdr3_aa: CASSPGLAYNEQYF

d_call: TRBD2
clone_size: once
j_call: TRBJ2-3
v_call: TRBV5-1
cdr3_nt: TGCGCCAGCAGCGGCGGACTAGCTGGCTATGCGGATACGCAGTATTTT
cdr3_aa: CASSGGLAGYADTQYF

d_call: TRBD1
clone_size: .
j_call: TRBJ2-7
v_call: TRBV27
cdr3_nt: TGTGCCAGCAGTTCTGCGGGACAGGGGCCCCGGGAGCAGTACTTC
cdr3_aa: CASSSAGQGPREQYF

d_call: TRBD1
clone_size: .
j_call: TRBJ1-5
v_call: TRBV30
cdr3_nt: TGTGCCTGGAACCGGGGAGGGGGCGGGCAGCCCCAGCATTTT
cdr3_aa: CAWNRGGGGQPQHF

d_call: .
clone_size: .
j_call: TRBJ2-3
v_call: TRBV30
cdr3_nt: TGTGCCTGGAGTATCCGGGGAGGAACAGATACGCAGTATTTT
cdr3_aa: CAWSIRGGTDTQYF

d_call: .
clone_size: .
j_call: TRBJ2-2
v_call: TRBV5-4
cdr3_nt: TGTGCCAGCAGCTTGGACGGGACCGGGGAGCTGTTTTTT
cdr3_aa: CASSLDGTGELFF

d_call: .
clone_size: .
j_call: TRBJ1-3
v_call: TRBV6-1
cdr3_nt: TGTGCCAGCCAGACGGAGTCGTGGGGAAACACCATATATTTT
cdr3_aa: CASQTESWGNTIYF

d_call: .
clone_size: .
j_call: TRBJ1-2
v_call: TRBV7-8
cdr3_nt: TGTGCCAGCAGCTTAGCTCCGGCAGGGTCCCTCTATGGCTACACCTTC
cdr3_aa: CASSLAPAGSLYGYTF

d_call: TRBD2
clone_size: .
j_call: TRBJ2-3
v_call: TRBV2
cdr3_nt: TGTGCCAGCAGTAGCGGGAGGGGCACAGATACGCAGTATTTT
cdr3_aa: CASSSGRGTDTQYF